These 29 T cell receptor beta chains came from one sample sequenced in a study of beta chain features in type 1 diabetes. Expressed TCRB transcripts were sequenced because the entire RNA isolate underwent reverse transcription. Using immunoSEQ multiplex PCR, the repertoire was profiled, and TCRdb retains in-frame clones only, with some absent. The sample shows about 360,000 clones, around 12% of them seen only once. The sequencing input was naive CD4+ T cells from blood. These receptors were obtained from a man between 18 and 29 years old in good health.

The chain has TRBV5-1 and TRBJ1-2; 8 nucleotides agree with TRBD1. V shed 1 base, J shed 7 bases, and the junction held 6 bases outside the gene matches. Per the germline V gene, CDR1 is SGHRS and CDR2 is YFSETQ. This CDR3 contains 14 residues. CDR3 nucleotides: TGCGCCAGCAGCTTGTCAACAGGGGGAGGTGGCTACACCTTC. The encoded protein is CASSLSTGGGGYTF. Combining the CDR3 with reference TRBV5-1 and TRBJ1-2 gives the whole variable domain KAGVTQTPRYLIKTRGQQVTLSCSPISGHRSVSWYQQTPGQGLQFLFEYFSETQRNKGNFPGRFSGRQFSNSRSEMNVSTLELGDSALYLCASSLSTGGGGYTFGSGTRLTVV.

This chain links TRBV18 with TRBJ2-7; D is perhaps TRBD1 (6 bases). In germline, CDR1 is KGHSH, CDR2 LQKENI. The CDR3 has 14 residues. Trimming took 3 bases from V and 3 from J, leaving 12 bases between them. The CDR3 DNA is TGTGCCAGCTCACCCACCGGGACAATCTACGAGCAGTACTTC. This gives the protein CASSPTGTIYEQYF. The variable domain in full, with the rest retrieved from reference TRBV18 and TRBJ2-7, is NAGVMQNPRHLVRRRGQEARLRCSPMKGHSHVYWYRQLPEEGLKFMVYLQKENIIDESGMPKERFSAEFPKEGPSILRIQQVVRGDSAAYFCASSPTGTIYEQYFGPGTRLTVT.

CDR3 in DNA: TGTGCCAGCAGATCGACAGGGATCTTGGACGAGCAGTACTTC. This codes for CASRSTGILDEQYF. This chain uses TRBV28 with TRBJ2-7; TRBD1 agrees at 7 bases. With 6 bases clipped from V and 5 bases from J, the junction kept 10 bases outside the gene matches. The CDR3 has 14 residues. The germline V gene encodes CDR1 MDHEN and CDR2 SYDVKM.

This clone was detected a few times. The J gene is TRBJ2-3, the V gene TRBV18; 7 bases map to TRBD1. V lost 8 bases to trimming and J lost 6 bases; unmatched junction nucleotides: 2. The CDR3 runs to 11 residues. The germline V gene encodes CDR1 KGHSH and CDR2 LQKENI. The CDR3, as DNA: TGTGCCAGCCAGGGGGAGGATACGCAGTATTTT. Translated, it gives CASQGEDTQYF.

The CDR3 bases are TGTGCCAGCAGCCTCACCGGGGAGCTGTTTTTT. It encodes CASSLTGELFF. The chain uses TRBV7-9 and TRBJ2-2; D is uncertain. The germline CDR1 and CDR2 sequences are SEHNR and FQNEAQ (reference sequence). With 5 bases removed from V and 4 bases from J, the gap between germline ends came to 2 bases. The CDR3 is made up of 11 amino acids.

The chain couples TRBV19 to TRBJ2-1, with TRBD1 matching 11 bases. In germline, CDR1 is LNHDA, CDR2 SQIVND (reference sequence). CDR3 length equals 16 residues. Losses at the gene ends were 2 bases for V and 6 bases for J; bases not matched to a gene: 6. The CDR3 here is CASSIHGQGAFNEQFF. Here the CDR3 DNA reads TGTGCCAGTAGTATACATGGACAGGGGGCTTTCAATGAGCAGTTCTTC.

In its sample, this clone was seen a few times. The V and J genes are TRBV7-2 and TRBJ1-4; tentatively, D is TRBD1 (6 bases). CDR1 is SGHTA and CDR2 is FQGNSA in the germline V gene. The V end lost 4 bases, the J end lost 10 bases, and 13 bases lay between the germline ends. CDR3 length equals 13 residues. As DNA, the CDR3 is TGTGCCAGCAGCTCAGGGGACGGCCGAAAACTGTTTTTT. Its translation: CASSSGDGRKLFF.

The table lists this clone with a few counts. The rearrangement links TRBV2 to TRBJ2-7; TRBD2 agrees at 8 bases. The CDR3 is made up of 14 amino acids. Germline values: CDR1 SNHLY, CDR2 FYNNEI. J lost 9 bases, V lost 7 bases, and 14 bases had no gene match. The CDR3 loop is CASKPTSGAAMQYF. CDR3 nucleotides: TGTGCCAGCAAGCCCACTAGCGGAGCCGCGATGCAGTACTTC. The full variable domain, its missing parts supplied by reference TRBV2 and TRBJ2-7, is EPEVTQTPSHQVTQMGQEVILRCVPISNHLYFYWYRQILGQKVEFLVSFYNNEISEKSEIFDDQFSVERPDGSNFTLKIRSTKLEDSAMYFCASKPTSGAAMQYFGPGTRLTVT.

As regards this clone: The same CDR3 arises from other DNA sequences in this sample as well. The chain couples TRBV5-6 to TRBJ2-3; D remains unclear. Germline CDR1 and CDR2: SGHDT and YYEEEE. V was shortened by 4 bases and J by 10 bases, with 10 bases between the two germline ends. The CDR3 sequence is 11 residues long. The CDR3 here is CASSKTVAQYF. CDR3 DNA sequence: TGTGCCAGCAGCAAGACTGTAGCGCAGTATTTT.

This clone was recorded a few times. The V call is TRBV27, the J call TRBJ1-5; 10 bases are shared with TRBD1. CDR1 and CDR2 (germline): MNHEY, SMNVEV (reference sequence). V was clipped by 6 bases and J by 5 bases; unmatched bases: 1. This CDR3 comprises 13 residues. CDR3 coding DNA: TGTGCCAGCAGAGGGACAGGGGATCAGCCCCAGCATTTT. It translates to CASRGTGDQPQHF.

A few counts support this clone. The chain is built from TRBV5-4 and TRBJ2-1; TRBD1 matches at 7 bases. The CDR3 spans 13 residues. After removal of 4 bases from V and 8 bases from J, the junction contained 6 bases not matched to a gene. Per the germline V gene, CDR1 is SGHNT and CDR2 is YYREEE (reference sequence). CDR3 residues: CASSVQGQYEQFF. The CDR3 bases are TGTGCCAGCAGCGTACAGGGGCAGTATGAGCAGTTCTTC.

This clone has just a few counts. This chain links TRBV18 with TRBJ1-2, with 8 nucleotides matching TRBD1. This CDR3 contains 13 residues. Germline assignment: CDR1 KGHSH and CDR2 LQKENI. With 5 bases clipped from V and 8 bases from J, the junction kept 7 bases outside the gene matches. CDR3 coding DNA: TGTGCCAGCTCAACGGACAGGGCTTGGGGCTACACCTTC. Protein sequence: CASSTDRAWGYTF.

This chain links TRBV5-4 with TRBJ2-3; unclear D gene. V was clipped by 0 bases and J by 0 bases, with 11 bases between them. The CDR3 covers 16 residues. Looked up from germline, CDR1 is SGHNT and CDR2 is YYREEE (reference sequence). CDR3 amino acids: CASSLVVLQSTDTQYF. CDR3 coding DNA: TGTGCCAGCAGCTTGGTCGTCCTACAGAGCACAGATACGCAGTATTTT.

This clone was picked up a small number of times. The chain employs TRBV7-9 and TRBJ2-7; maybe TRBD2 (5 bases). This CDR3 is built from 14 residues. The V end was cut by 1 base, the J end by 5 bases, with 12 bases between. Germline CDR1 SEHNR, CDR2 FQNEAQ (reference sequence). The CDR3 DNA reads TGTGCCAGCAGCTTAGTCTCCGGGGTCCACGAGCAGTACTTC. Encoded protein: CASSLVSGVHEQYF.

This clone was counted only a few times. At one end the junction does not follow the germline gene, possibly because of a read error. This chain connects TRBV6-5 to TRBJ2-1, with a tentative D call TRBD1 (5 bases). CDR3 length equals 13 residues. Germline V lookup: CDR1 MNHEY, CDR2 SVGAGI. Here the CDR3 DNA reads TGTGCCAGCAGTTATTTCGAAGGGGCTGACACGATCTTC. It translates to CASSYFEGADTIF.

V gene TRBV5-4 combines with J gene TRBJ1-1, with 9 nucleotides matching TRBD1. The germline V gene encodes CDR1 SGHNT and CDR2 YYREEE (reference sequence). The CDR3 totals 15 residues. The J segment lost 4 bases and the V segment lost 2 bases, leaving 6 bases of the junction unmatched. The CDR3 is CASSFRDRELTEAFF. In nucleotides, the CDR3 is TGTGCCAGCAGCTTCCGGGACAGGGAACTCACTGAAGCTTTCTTT.

The V call is TRBV11-2, the J call TRBJ1-4; 8 positions match TRBD1. CDR1 is SGHAT and CDR2 is FQNNGV in the germline V gene. The CDR3 has 15 residues. J lost 2 bases, V lost 3 bases, and 2 bases had no gene match. CDR3 nucleotides: TGTGCCAGCAGCTTCGACAGGGGCACTAATGAAAAACTGTTTTTT. This translates into CASSFDRGTNEKLFF.

This clone appeared a few times. The V gene is TRBV11-2, the J gene TRBJ2-7; 8 bases align to TRBD1. Germline trimming cut 6 bases from V and 0 bases from J; bases unmatched to any gene: 7. This CDR3 has 15 residues. Germline values: CDR1 SGHAT, CDR2 FQNNGV. The CDR3 region is CASRTRDRISYEQYF. In nucleotides, the CDR3 is TGTGCCAGCAGGACCCGGGACAGGATCTCCTACGAGCAGTACTTC.

The sample holds a few counts of this clone. The chain couples TRBV11-3 to TRBJ2-2, with a tentative D call TRBD2 (5 bases). Trimming removed 5 bases at V and 3 bases at J, with 10 bases between. This CDR3 contains 14 residues. Germline CDR1 SGHNT, CDR2 YENEEA. The CDR3 coding sequence is TGTGCCAGCAGCCATGCGGGTGACACCGGGGAGCTGTTTTTT. Its translation is CASSHAGDTGELFF. The variable domain in full, completed from reference TRBV11-3 and TRBJ2-2, reads EAGVVQSPRYKIIEKKQPVAFWCNPISGHNTLYWYLQNLGQGPELLIRYENEEAVDDSQLPKDRFSAERLKGVDSTLKIQPAELGDSAVYLCASSHAGDTGELFFGEGSRLTVL.

This clone was picked up a small number of times. This sequence joins TRBV30 and TRBJ1-5; no definite D call. CDR1 and CDR2 from the germline V gene are GTSNPN and SVGIG (reference sequence). The CDR3 has 12 amino acids. With 0 bases removed from V and 3 bases from J, the gap between germline ends came to 3 bases. The chain's CDR3 is CAWSVLNQPQHF. CDR3 DNA sequence: TGTGCCTGGAGTGTACTCAATCAGCCCCAGCATTTT.

The sample holds a few counts of this clone. The CDR3 protein is CASSSSGIGEDEQYF. The CDR3 DNA sequence: TGTGCCAGCAGTTCGTCAGGGATCGGGGAGGACGAGCAGTACTTC. This chain joins TRBV28 and TRBJ2-7; a possible D gene is TRBD2 (6 bases). Trimming left V 4 bases short and J 5 bases short, with 18 bases between. This CDR3 spans 15 amino acids. Germline V gene lookup returns CDR1 MDHEN and CDR2 SYDVKM.

The chain joins TRBV30 to TRBJ1-5; D not resolved. From germline, CDR1 is GTSNPN and CDR2 SVGIG (reference sequence). The CDR3 is 12 residues long. V lost 2 bases and J lost 6, with 8 bases in between. In nucleotides, the CDR3 is TGTGCCTGGAGTTTTCCGGGTCAGCCCCAGCATTTT. It translates to CAWSFPGQPQHF.

At least ten counts were recorded for this clone. The chain combines TRBV29-1 with TRBJ2-7; 7 bases match TRBD1. The V gene's germline CDR1 is SQVTM and CDR2 ANQGSEA. V was pared by 6 bases and J by 0 bases, with 2 bases of the junction left unmatched. This CDR3 region has 12 residues. The DNA of the CDR3 is TGCAGCGTGTGGACAGGCTCCTACGAGCAGTACTTC. Protein: CSVWTGSYEQYF.

The chain couples TRBV4-2 to TRBJ2-7, with TRBD1 matching 10 bases. Germline loops: CDR1 LGHNA, CDR2 YNFKEQ. This CDR3 has 17 residues. J gave up 3 bases and V 2 bases, and 10 bases lay outside the gene matches. The CDR3, as DNA: TGTGCCAGCAGCCAACATAGTAGACAGGGGGCAGGCTACGAGCAGTACTTC. It encodes CASSQHSRQGAGYEQYF.

The J gene is TRBJ2-1, the V gene TRBV7-2; 7 bases match TRBD2. CDR1 is SGHTA and CDR2 is FQGNSA in the germline V gene. The ends lost 5 bases at V and 0 bases at J; junction bases unmatched: 4. The CDR3 length is 15 residues. CDR3 nucleotide sequence: TGTGCCAGCAGCCCCAGCGGGGCCTCCTACAATGAGCAGTTCTTC. Amino acid sequence: CASSPSGASYNEQFF.

A few counts support this clone. The chain has TRBV7-3 and TRBJ2-1; no clear D. The CDR3 consists of 12 residues. The germline V gene has CDR1 SGHTA and CDR2 FQGTGA. V lost 3 bases and J lost 6, with 6 bases in between. The CDR3 sequence is CASSFYGNEQFF. DNA for the CDR3: TGTGCCAGCAGCTTTTACGGCAATGAGCAGTTCTTC.

J is TRBJ2-7 and V is TRBV7-3; no firm D call. Trimming shortened V by 0 bases and J by 0 bases, and 9 bases separated the two germline ends. The length of the CDR3 is 15 residues. Germline values: CDR1 SGHTA, CDR2 FQGTGA. For the CDR3, the DNA is TGTGCCAGCAGCTTAACAGCGCAGAACTCCTACGAGCAGTACTTC. Protein product: CASSLTAQNSYEQYF.

The V call is TRBV14, the J call TRBJ1-5; TRBD1 is a possible D gene (6 bases). V shed 4 bases and J shed 3 bases, with 10 bases lying between them. The CDR3 covers 14 residues. Germline V gives CDR1 SGHDN, CDR2 FVKESK. The CDR3 here is CASSLGQPNQPQHF. CDR3 nucleotides: TGTGCCAGCAGCCTTGGACAGCCCAATCAGCCCCAGCATTTT. Full variable domain (outside the CDR3, taken from reference TRBV14 and TRBJ1-5): EAGVTQFPSHSVIEKGQTVTLRCDPISGHDNLYWYRRVMGKEIKFLLHFVKESKQDESGMPNNRFLAERTGGTYSTLKVQPAELEDSGVYFCASSLGQPNQPQHFGDGTRLSIL.

V usage is TRBV9 and J usage is TRBJ2-7, with D tentatively TRBD2 (7 bases). Trimming took 0 bases from V and 2 from J, leaving 12 bases between them. Per the germline V gene, CDR1 is SGDLS and CDR2 is YYNGEE. This CDR3 contains 15 residues. The CDR3 DNA follows: TGTGCCAGCAGCGTAGAGGGCGGGGGCGCCTACGAGCAGTACTTC. Encoded protein: CASSVEGGGAYEQYF.